These 20 T cell receptor beta chains came from one sample sequenced in a study of blood T cell repertoires in COVID-19 (TCRdb year 2020). The method behind the library was the immunoSEQ multiplex PCR assay. TCRdb took over this immuneACCESS table, retaining in-frame rearrangements with V and J assigned. Such tables are incomplete; in checked studies, under half of the missing clones stem from an unresolved V gene, and the remainder is unexplained. The sample table contains more than 100,000 clones; only one count was recorded for 84% of them. The top ten clones comprise about 2.2% of the sample. Sample: PBMCs or T cells enriched from blood (not recorded which). Receptors originate from a man between 40 and 49 years old with acute COVID-19.

The gene calls are TRBV5-1 and TRBJ1-5; 9 nucleotides line up with TRBD1. The CDR3 sequence is 14 residues long. The trim removed 4 bases at V and 5 bases at J, leaving 4 bases unmatched. Germline V CDR1 and CDR2: SGHRS, YFSETQ. CDR3 protein: CASSTGQGDQPQHF. In nucleotides, the CDR3 is TGCGCCAGCAGCACGGGACAGGGCGATCAGCCCCAGCATTTT.

V gene TRBV20-1 combines with J gene TRBJ2-1; D might be TRBD2 (6 bases). Germline V CDR1 and CDR2: DFQATT, SNEGSKA (reference sequence). This CDR3 spans 14 amino acids. The germline V and J ends were trimmed by 3 bases and 2 bases, with 11 bases remaining between them. CDR3 sequence reads: CSASAGLPYNEQFF. CDR3 in DNA: TGCAGTGCTAGTGCGGGACTCCCCTACAATGAGCAGTTCTTC.

This clone was counted once. The chain couples TRBV6-5 to TRBJ1-2; the match to TRBD1 covers 8 bases. The CDR3 spans 15 residues. CDR1 MNHEY and CDR2 SVGAGI come from the germline V gene. V gave up 2 bases and J gave up 5 bases; unmatched junction bases: 7. The DNA for the CDR3 is TGTGCCAGCAGTTACGACGGACAGGGTGGTTATGGCTACACCTTC. This encodes CASSYDGQGGYGYTF.

CDR3 sequence reads: CASSLDYGGRAFF. CDR3 DNA: TGTGCCAGCAGCTTAGATTACGGGGGGAGAGCTTTCTTT. The genes are TRBV11-2 and TRBJ1-1, with TRBD1 as a possible D gene (5 bases). The CDR3 loop spans 13 amino acids. Germline V lookup: CDR1 SGHAT, CDR2 FQNNGV. The ends were cut back, 0 bases at V and 10 bases at J, with 12 bases in the middle.

The rearrangement joins TRBV5-1 to TRBJ2-1; D is unclear. The CDR3 is made up of 11 amino acids. Per the germline V gene, CDR1 is SGHRS and CDR2 is YFSETQ. Trimming pared 2 bases from V and 7 bases from J, leaving 4 bases between. CDR3 coding DNA: TGCGCCAGCAGCTTATCTAATGAGCAGTTCTTC. Translation gives CASSLSNEQFF.

The chain couples TRBV19 to TRBJ2-3; TRBD2 matches 8 bases. The CDR3 spans 14 residues. Trimming cost V 6 bases and J 1 base; bases outside gene matches: 3. Germline lookup yields CDR1 LNHDA and CDR2 SQIVND (reference sequence). The CDR3 DNA is TGTGCCAGTAGCCCAGCGGGGGGCACAGATACGCAGTATTTT. It yields the protein CASSPAGGTDTQYF.

The chain employs TRBV30 and TRBJ2-5; D remains ambiguous. Germline V lookup: CDR1 GTSNPN, CDR2 SVGIG (reference sequence). Trimming took off 0 bases at V and 5 bases at J, with 7 bases between the two ends. The CDR3 covers 12 residues. CDR3 sequence: CAWSVNGETQYF. CDR3 DNA: TGTGCCTGGAGTGTAAACGGGGAGACCCAGTACTTC.

V and J are TRBV10-1 and TRBJ2-5, with 8 bases that match TRBD2. The CDR3 length is 16 residues. Germline loops: CDR1 WNHNN, CDR2 SYGVQD (reference sequence). The V and J ends lost 2 bases and 0 bases, in that order; junction bases with no gene match: 5. The CDR3 here is CASSERTSLYQETQYF. DNA of the CDR3: TGCGCCAGCAGTGAGAGGACTAGCTTGTACCAAGAGACCCAGTACTTC.

The CDR3 region has the DNA TGTGCCAGCTCACTATCTAGCGGGGCCTTCTACGAGCAGTACTTC. It codes for CASSLSSGAFYEQYF. V is TRBV18 and J is TRBJ2-7, with 9 bases that match TRBD2. The germline gives CDR1 KGHSH, CDR2 LQKENI. The junction had 7 bases not matched to a gene; V was cut back by 4 bases and J by 3 bases. The CDR3 is 15 amino acids.

The gene calls are TRBV6-5 and TRBJ2-7; 7 bases agree with TRBD1. The V gene end was trimmed by 6 bases and the J gene end by 6 bases; junction bases not matched to a gene: 14. Germline values: CDR1 MNHEY, CDR2 SVGAGI. The CDR3 runs 15 residues. In DNA, the CDR3 is TGTGCCAGCAGGAGAAACCCAGGGGGTGAGTCCGAGCAGTACTTC. Amino acids: CASRRNPGGESEQYF.

J is TRBJ2-7 and V is TRBV14; tentatively, D is TRBD1 (6 bases). Germline CDR1 reads SGHDN; CDR2 reads FVKESK. The CDR3 runs 15 residues. Trimming left V 3 bases short and J 6 bases short, with 18 bases between. CDR3 sequence (DNA): TGTGCCAGCAGCCAGACCGGGACACCCGCAACCGAGCAGTACTTC. It is translated as CASSQTGTPATEQYF.

The CDR3 DNA is TGCGCCAGCAGCCCGGCTAGCGGGGTCGTTGGAGGAGAGACCCAGTACTTC. Translated, it gives CASSPASGVVGGETQYF. The chain joins TRBV5-1 to TRBJ2-5; TRBD2 matches at 9 bases. Trimming cost V 4 bases and J 4 bases; bases outside gene matches: 14. CDR1 is SGHRS and CDR2 is YFSETQ in the germline V gene. CDR3 length equals 17 residues.

The V and J genes are TRBV5-6 and TRBJ1-1, with a possible D match to TRBD1 (6 bases). Germline V gene sequence: CDR1 SGHDT, CDR2 YYEEEE. The CDR3 covers 14 residues. V lost 1 base to trimming and J lost 1 base, with 8 bases between them. The CDR3 sequence is CASSLPTGNTEAFF. CDR3 sequence (DNA): TGTGCCAGCAGCTTGCCGACAGGGAACACTGAAGCTTTCTTT.

The V call is TRBV19, the J call TRBJ2-2, with TRBD2 as a possible D gene (6 bases). CDR1 LNHDA and CDR2 SQIVND come from the germline V gene (reference sequence). V was cut by 8 bases and J by 6 bases, with 19 bases left in between. The CDR3 consists of 15 residues. The chain's CDR3 is CASGGTLLGAGELFF. The CDR3, as DNA: TGTGCCAGTGGAGGGACTCTCCTTGGGGCCGGGGAGCTGTTTTTT.

The rearrangement uses TRBV24-1 and TRBJ2-1; TRBD1 matches at 7 bases. The CDR3 runs to 15 residues. The V and J ends lost 4 bases and 4 bases, in that order; junction bases with no gene match: 6. Germline-derived CDR1 and CDR2 are KGHDR and SFDVKD. Here the CDR3 reads CATSDRKGAYNEQFF. The CDR3 region has the DNA TGTGCCACCAGTGACAGGAAGGGGGCATACAATGAGCAGTTCTTC.

The chain has TRBV7-9 and TRBJ2-2, with a weak D call TRBD2 (6 bases). The CDR3 extends over 11 amino acids. From germline, CDR1 is SEHNR and CDR2 FQNEAQ (reference sequence). The V end was cut by 10 bases, the J end by 6 bases, with 9 bases between. The CDR3 nucleotides are TGTGCCATTGGGGGGTCCGGGGAGCTGTTTTTT. This encodes CAIGGSGELFF.

This sequence joins TRBV7-6 and TRBJ2-2; 7 bases align to TRBD2. The germline CDR1 and CDR2 sequences are SGHVS and FNYEAQ. Trimming at V came to 2 bases and at J to 0 bases, leaving 18 bases not matched to a gene. This CDR3 has 21 amino acids. The CDR3 region has the DNA TGTGCCAGCAGCTTAAACCGGCTAGCGGCCCACAGTTTACCGAACACCGGGGAGCTGTTTTTT. The encoded protein is CASSLNRLAAHSLPNTGELFF.

The V and J genes are TRBV2 and TRBJ1-4, with D possibly being TRBD1 (6 bases). CDR1 is SNHLY, CDR2 FYNNEI, per germline. Trimming took 11 bases from V and 8 from J, leaving 24 bases between them. The length of the CDR3 is 15 residues. CDR3 coding DNA: TGTGCCGGCGGTGGGGCGACAGGCGCTCGGGAAAAACTGTTTTTT. Its translation is CAGGGATGAREKLFF.

In its sample, this clone was seen once. V gene TRBV5-1 combines with J gene TRBJ2-5, with a possible D match to TRBD2 (5 bases). Per germline, CDR1 SGHRS and CDR2 YFSETQ. V lost 4 bases to trimming and J lost 1 base, with 11 bases between them. The CDR3 is 14 residues long. The DNA of the CDR3 is TGCGCCAGCAGCCCCCTAGGGAGCCAAGAGACCCAGTACTTC. This gives the protein CASSPLGSQETQYF.

The chain recombines TRBV5-6 with TRBJ2-2; 9 nucleotides agree with TRBD2. Per germline, CDR1 SGHDT and CDR2 YYEEEE. The ends lost 1 base at V and 3 bases at J; junction bases unmatched: 7. The CDR3 runs 17 residues. CDR3 nucleotide sequence: TGTGCCAGCAGCTTGCGTCTAGCGGGGCCTTACACCGGGGAGCTGTTTTTT. It specifies CASSLRLAGPYTGELFF. The full variable domain, in which reference TRBV5-6 and TRBJ2-2 provide the parts outside the CDR3, is DAGVTQSPTHLIKTRGQQVTLRCSPKSGHDTVSWYQQALGQGPQFIFQYYEEEERQRGNFPDRFSGHQFPNYSSELNVNALLLGDSALYLCASSLRLAGPYTGELFFGEGSRLTVL.